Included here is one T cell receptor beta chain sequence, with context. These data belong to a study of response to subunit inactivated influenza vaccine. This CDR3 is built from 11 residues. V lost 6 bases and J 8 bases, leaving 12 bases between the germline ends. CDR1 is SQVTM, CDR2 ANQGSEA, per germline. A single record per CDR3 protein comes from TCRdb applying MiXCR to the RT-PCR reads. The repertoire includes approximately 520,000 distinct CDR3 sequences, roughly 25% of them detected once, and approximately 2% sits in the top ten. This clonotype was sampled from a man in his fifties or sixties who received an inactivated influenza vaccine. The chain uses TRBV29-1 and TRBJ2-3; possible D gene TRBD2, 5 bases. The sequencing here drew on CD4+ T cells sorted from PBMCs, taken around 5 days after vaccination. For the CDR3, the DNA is TGCAGCGTGGACTCGTTAGCTACGCAGTATTTT. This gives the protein CSVDSLATQYF.